The present TCR beta chain was sequenced within a study of blood T cell repertoires in COVID-19. Study overall: COVID-19 samples collected from the United States, Italy and Spain covered acute and convalescent phases.

With 8 bases clipped from V and 2 bases from J, the junction kept 3 bases outside the gene matches. The CDR3 runs 13 residues. In this sample, this clone turned up many times. Original processing notes: Reference gene primer amplification yielded estimated nucleated cell counts. The assay was immunoSEQ multiplex PCR, and TCRdb's table has in-frame clones only and misses some. V and J calls and clone size follow that table, whereas D and trimming were derived from the DNA. The data show 230,000 or so clones, roughly 88% seen once. Recruitment covered fewer than 25 US areas and drew participants whose ages spanned roughly 18 to 90 years. Cohorts were based on clinical histories the participants reported.

This chain links TRBV12-3 or TRBV12-4 with TRBJ1-5; 7 bases align to TRBD1. Sequenced sample: PBMCs or T cells enriched from blood (not recorded which). The sequence derives from a woman aged 35 to 49 with acute COVID-19. The CDR3 spells CASGDRGNQPQHF. The CDR3 DNA sequence: TGTGCCAGCGGAGACAGGGGCAATCAGCCCCAGCATTTT.